The entry that follows covers one TCR beta chain sequence. This specimen comes from a study of T cells in tuberculosis. Some clones are missing from TCRdb's copy, which holds only in-frame ones; the method was immunoSEQ multiplex PCR. This sample has about 34,000 clones, with over 85% found just once. This CDR3 has 10 amino acids. V was pared by 10 bases and J by 8 bases, with 8 bases between. CDR1 is MNHEY and CDR2 is SVGAGI in the germline V gene. Time point given: new active TB diagnosis, blood taken before or within 7 days of starting treatment. This sequence joins TRBV6-5 and TRBJ1-4; D remains unclear. Sequenced here: PBMCs, sampled at tuberculosis diagnosis. This clonotype was obtained from an adult with tuberculosis. CDR3 sequence reads: CATRREKLFF. For the CDR3, the DNA is TGTGCCACCCGGAGGGAAAAACTGTTTTTT.